These 16 T cell receptor beta chains share one sample of origin, sequenced in a study of identical twins. Via MiXCR, TCRdb re-called the 5' RACE reads, giving one row per CDR3 protein. The profile covers 450,000 or so distinct CDR3 sequences, with over 11% appearing a single time and 0.8% to 1% taken by the ten largest. The same sample was also studied in work on yellow fever vaccine responses in identical twins.

Material for sequencing was CD4+ T cells sorted from blood. The receptor source for this set is a young woman in good health.

CDR3 protein: CASRSSQTNTGELFF. The DNA of the CDR3 is TGCGCCAGCAGGAGTAGTCAGACCAACACCGGGGAGCTGTTTTTT. The V gene is TRBV5-1, the J gene TRBJ2-2; D unresolved. This CDR3 has 15 residues. The V end lost 5 bases, the J end lost 2 bases, and 13 bases lay between the germline ends. Per germline, CDR1 SGHRS and CDR2 YFSETQ.

The chain is built from TRBV3-1 and TRBJ2-1; 7 bases match TRBD1. The CDR3 consists of 12 residues. Germline lookup yields CDR1 LGHDT and CDR2 YNNKEL (reference sequence). The trim removed 7 bases at V and 5 bases at J, leaving 2 bases unmatched. For the CDR3, the DNA is TGTGCCAGCAACGACAGGGACAATGAGCAGTTCTTC. Translating it yields CASNDRDNEQFF.

This clonotype was picked up many times. The chain uses TRBV20-1 and TRBJ2-5; perhaps TRBD2 as D (6 bases). The CDR3 has 13 amino acids. The germline V gene encodes CDR1 DFQATT and CDR2 SNEGSKA (reference sequence). V was trimmed by 5 bases and J by 3 bases, leaving 13 bases between them. The CDR3 reads CSAGKLAKETQYF. CDR3 bases: TGCAGTGCTGGAAAACTAGCTAAAGAGACCCAGTACTTC.

A few counts support this clonotype. J is TRBJ2-7 and V is TRBV6-5, with 7 bases aligning to TRBD1. The CDR3 is made up of 16 amino acids. Trimming removed 2 bases from V and 6 bases from J; junction bases left unmatched: 13. Germline V CDR1 and CDR2: MNHEY, SVGAGI. This CDR3 is CASSYRTEQGKVEQYF. DNA of the CDR3: TGTGCCAGCAGTTACCGGACGGAACAGGGGAAGGTCGAGCAGTACTTC.

This clonotype was counted a few times. V gene TRBV29-1 combines with J gene TRBJ2-5; D unclear. V was pared by 5 bases and J by 7 bases, with 14 bases between. This CDR3 spans 12 amino acids. Per the germline V gene, CDR1 is SQVTM and CDR2 is ANQGSEA. The CDR3 coding sequence is TGCAGCGTTTACCCCTTGTTGTCGACCCAGTACTTC. Amino acids: CSVYPLLSTQYF. The full variable domain, completed using reference TRBV29-1 and TRBJ2-5, is SAVISQKPSRDICQRGTSLTIQCQVDSQVTMMFWYRQQPGQSLTLIATANQGSEATYESGFVIDKFPISRPNLTFSTLTVSNMSPEDSSIYLCSVYPLLSTQYFGPGTRLLVL.

V gene TRBV28 combines with J gene TRBJ2-1; D might be TRBD1 or TRBD2, each matching 5 bases. CDR3 length: 15 residues. The V end lost 3 bases, the J end lost 6 bases, and 15 bases lay between the germline ends. Germline CDR1 MDHEN, CDR2 SYDVKM. CDR3 region: CASSFIGAWGNEQFF. The CDR3 DNA follows: TGTGCCAGCAGTTTTATCGGGGCCTGGGGCAATGAGCAGTTCTTC.

This clonotype was seen a handful of times. The chain carries TRBV6-5 and TRBJ2-3, with 11 bases aligning to TRBD2. Germline loops: CDR1 MNHEY, CDR2 SVGAGI. This CDR3 spans 17 amino acids. The ends lost 1 base at V and 3 bases at J; junction bases unmatched: 6. In nucleotides, the CDR3 is TGTGCCAGCAGTTACTTTAGCGGGGGGGCCGTGACAGATACGCAGTATTTT. This gives the protein CASSYFSGGAVTDTQYF.

This rearrangement joins TRBV5-4 to TRBJ1-6; D not resolved. The germline V and J ends were trimmed by 6 bases and 3 bases, with 7 bases remaining between them. This CDR3 has 13 residues. Germline V CDR1 and CDR2: SGHNT, YYREEE (reference sequence). The chain's CDR3 is CASTEGYNSPLHF. For the CDR3, the DNA is TGTGCCAGCACGGAGGGCTATAATTCACCCCTCCACTTT.

This clonotype has only a few counts. J is TRBJ1-4 and V is TRBV18; D is possibly TRBD1 (5 bases). The CDR3 totals 14 residues. Deletions cut 4 bases from V and 8 bases from J, with 14 bases between. Germline V gives CDR1 KGHSH, CDR2 LQKENI. CDR3 sequence reads: CASSHSTGREKLFF. The CDR3 DNA sequence: TGTGCCAGCTCACACAGCACAGGTCGGGAAAAACTGTTTTTT.

The sample holds a few counts of this clonotype. The chain links TRBV7-2 to TRBJ2-1; 9 nucleotides agree with TRBD1. V shed 1 base and J 4 bases; nucleotides not matched to a gene: 2. The germline gives CDR1 SGHTA, CDR2 FQGNSA. This CDR3 has 15 amino acids. CDR3 region: CASSLVGTGYNEQFF. Written as DNA, the CDR3 is TGTGCCAGCAGCTTAGTAGGGACAGGGTACAATGAGCAGTTCTTC.

This clonotype was observed a few times. The chain employs TRBV4-2 and TRBJ2-5; D remains unclear. This CDR3 spans 16 amino acids. V shed 1 base and J shed 1 base, with 13 bases lying between them. Germline values: CDR1 LGHNA, CDR2 YNFKEQ. CDR3 residues: CASSQGPLGSQETQYF. The CDR3 nucleotides are TGTGCCAGCAGCCAAGGCCCCCTCGGAAGCCAAGAGACCCAGTACTTC.

This clonotype was counted many times. The CDR3 reads CASSLGETMGEKLFF. The CDR3 coding sequence is TGTGCCAGCAGCTTAGGGGAGACCATGGGTGAAAAACTGTTTTTT. This chain uses TRBV7-2 with TRBJ1-4, with D unclear. The CDR3 length is 15 residues. V lost 1 base, J lost 7 bases, and 13 bases lay in between. Germline V gene data show CDR1 as SGHTA and CDR2 as FQGNSA.

There are a few counts of this clonotype. The V and J genes are TRBV18 and TRBJ2-7; 8 bases align to TRBD1. Looked up from germline, CDR1 is KGHSH and CDR2 is LQKENI. V was pared by 5 bases and J by 4 bases, with 10 bases of the junction left unmatched. This CDR3 has 15 amino acids. This CDR3 is CASSRPGQAGYEQYF. CDR3 nucleotide sequence: TGTGCCAGCTCAAGACCGGGACAGGCGGGTTACGAGCAGTACTTC.

This chain connects TRBV10-3 to TRBJ2-3, with TRBD1 matching 7 bases. There are 14 residues in the CDR3. Germline CDR1 is ENHRY and CDR2 is SYGVKD. V dropped 6 bases and J dropped 0; count of bases not matched to a gene: 3. The CDR3 nucleotides are TGTGCCATCAGCCGGGACAGCAGCACAGATACGCAGTATTTT. Protein sequence: CAISRDSSTDTQYF.

This clonotype showed up just a few times. The rearrangement links TRBV12-3 or TRBV12-4 to TRBJ2-3, with a tentative D call TRBD2 (5 bases). This CDR3 has 15 amino acids. Deletions cut 5 bases from V and 1 base from J, with 13 bases between. CDR3 residues: CASSLNAGGTDTQYF. Written as DNA, the CDR3 is TGTGCCAGCAGTCTCAACGCCGGGGGCACAGATACGCAGTATTTT.

This clonotype was counted ten times or more. The chain employs TRBV11-2 and TRBJ2-3; TRBD2 agrees at 12 bases. Losses at the gene ends were 1 base for V and 0 bases for J; bases not matched to a gene: 11. Germline values: CDR1 SGHAT, CDR2 FQNNGV. This CDR3 comprises 20 residues. CDR3 coding DNA: TGTGCCAGCAGCTTAGGTGCTAGCGGGGGGGGCGGTGCTAGCACAGATACGCAGTATTTT. Its translation is CASSLGASGGGGASTDTQYF.